This TCR beta chain was obtained from a study of blood T cell repertoires in COVID-19. About the research overall: T cells, B-cell-depleted T cells, or PBMCs supplied cDNA or gDNA.

The CDR3 extends over 15 amino acids. Germline CDR1 is MNHNY and CDR2 is SVGAGI (reference sequence). V gave up 7 bases and J gave up 7 bases; unmatched junction bases: 8. Sequencing was performed with immunoSEQ multiplex PCR; in TCRdb, only in-frame clones are kept and a portion is missing. The sample has about 81,000 clones, over 70% seen once. V and J are TRBV6-6 and TRBJ1-6; 9 nucleotides align to TRBD1. The sequence derives from a woman between 45 and 60 years old with acute or convalescent COVID-19. The sequencing sample was made of peripheral blood. CDR3 sequence: CASTGQDRGNSPLHF. The CDR3 bases are TGTGCCAGCACCGGACAGGACAGGGGAAATTCACCCCTCCACTTT.